The rows below give T cell receptor beta chains drawn from one sample of a study of blood T cell repertoires in COVID-19. Sequencing was performed with immunoSEQ multiplex PCR; in TCRdb, only in-frame clones are kept and a portion is missing. The sample lists about 250,000 clones, 87% occurring once. The sequenced sample consisted of peripheral blood. The receptors here all came from a man aged 18 to 35 with active or convalescent COVID-19. Each CDR3 is given with its conserved first and last residue. A D gene is named only where the DNA matches it firmly. Clone size is shown for a subset of rows, as once, few, many or a class of expanded clone.

>TRBV30|TRBJ1-5|few|-
TGTGCCTGGAGTCCAGGGGATAGCAATCAGCCCCAGCATTTT
CAWSPGDSNQPQHF
>TRBV29-1|TRBJ1-5|-|-
TGCAGCGCCACTCCCGGAGGCGATCAGCCCCAGCATTTT
CSATPGGDQPQHF
>TRBV11-2|TRBJ2-1|-|TRBD2
TGTGCCAGCAGCTTACCCGGAGTGGCGGGAGTGGGATACAATGAGCAGTTCTTC
CASSLPGVAGVGYNEQFF
>TRBV28|TRBJ2-2|-|TRBD1
TGTGCCACCGTTACCGGGACAGGGTGGGTCGGGGAGCTGTTTTTT
CATVTGTGWVGELFF
>TRBV5-8|TRBJ1-1|once|-
TGTGCCAGCAGCTTGGGGGTAGGAGGGGCACGCACTGAAGCTTTCTTT
CASSLGVGGARTEAFF
>TRBV3-1/TRBV3-2|TRBJ1-3|-|-
TGTGCCAGCAGCCGTGGGAGCCCCTCTGGAAACACCATATATTTT
CASSRGSPSGNTIYF
>TRBV7-8|TRBJ2-7|-|TRBD2
TGTGCCAGCAGCTTAAATTTCGCGACTAGCGGGGGATCATTTCGCGAGCAGTACTTC
CASSLNFATSGGSFREQYF
>TRBV19|TRBJ2-7|-|TRBD1
TGTGCCAGTAGCCCCGGGACAGGGCCCTACGAGCAGTACTTC
CASSPGTGPYEQYF
>TRBV6-6|TRBJ2-7|-|-
TGTGCCAGCAGAGCCGGGACAAAGACCTACGAGCAGTACTTC
CASRAGTKTYEQYF
>TRBV3-1/TRBV3-2|TRBJ1-1|-|TRBD1
TGTGCCAGCAGCCAAGGGACAGGGGATGACTTGAACACTGAAGCTTTCTTT
CASSQGTGDDLNTEAFF
>TRBV3-1/TRBV3-2|TRBJ2-7|once|TRBD2
TGTGCCAGCAGCCTGAGGACTTCTAGCGGGGAGTACAACGAGCAGTACTTC
CASSLRTSSGEYNEQYF
>TRBV27|TRBJ2-7|-|-
TGTGCCAGCAGTTTACGGGACTGGGACGGGGCCGAGCAGTACTTC
CASSLRDWDGAEQYF
>TRBV19|TRBJ2-7|-|TRBD2
TGTGCCAGTAGTATTAGCGGGAGGGCCTTCTACGAGCAGTACTTC
CASSISGRAFYEQYF
>TRBV6-5|TRBJ1-1|-|-
TGTGCCAGCAGTTCCTTTCGGGCAGGGCTGAACACTGAAGCTTTCTTT
CASSSFRAGLNTEAFF
>TRBV7-3|TRBJ1-1|-|TRBD1
TGTGCCAGCAGCCCCCACGGCGCCAGGGGGCTTTCCGTCATGAACACTGAAGCTTTCTTT
CASSPHGARGLSVMNTEAFF
>TRBV5-6|TRBJ2-3|-|TRBD2
TGTGCCAGCAGCTTGGTTAGCGGGAGTGGCACAGATACGCAGTATTTT
CASSLVSGSGTDTQYF
>TRBV20-1|TRBJ1-2|-|TRBD1
TGCAGTGCTAGTATTCCCGGGACAGGGGGTCGTGGCTACACCTTC
CSASIPGTGGRGYTF
>TRBV5-1|TRBJ2-5|-|TRBD2
TGCGCCAGCAACCAGCGGGGGGCCGTTCAAGAGACCCAGTACTTC
CASNQRGAVQETQYF
>TRBV5-1|TRBJ2-3|-|TRBD2
TGCGCCAGCAGCCCCCTAGGGCGGGGGGTCACAGATACGCAGTATTTT
CASSPLGRGVTDTQYF
>TRBV27|TRBJ1-6|few|TRBD1
TGTGCCAGCAGTTTATATGCTTTCCCGACAGGGAATTCACCCCTCCACTTT
CASSLYAFPTGNSPLHF
>TRBV7-3|TRBJ2-2|-|-
TGTGCCAGCAGCGATACCCCTCTGGCTCCCGGGGAGCTGTTTTTT
CASSDTPLAPGELFF
>TRBV7-2|TRBJ2-3|-|-
TGTGCCAGCAGCTTAGTTGGGGAGCCGGGCACAGATACGCAGTATTTT
CASSLVGEPGTDTQYF
>TRBV7-3|TRBJ2-3|once|-
TGTGCCAGCAGCGCAACGCCCTCAGACACAGATACGCAGTATTTT
CASSATPSDTDTQYF
>TRBV29-1|TRBJ1-2|-|-
TGCAGCGTTGAGCCGACAGATTGGAACTATGGCTACACCTTC
CSVEPTDWNYGYTF
>TRBV6-6|TRBJ1-3|-|TRBD1
TGTGCCAGCAGTCCGATGGACAGGGACGCTGGAAACACCATATATTTT
CASSPMDRDAGNTIYF
>TRBV7-9|TRBJ2-6|-|-
TGTGCCAGCAGCCTTACACACTCTGGGGCCAACGTCCTGACTTTC
CASSLTHSGANVLTF
>TRBV6-2/TRBV6-3|TRBJ1-2|-|-
TGTGCCAGCAGTTACCGCGAACCCGGGATGGCCGGCTACACCTTC
CASSYREPGMAGYTF
>TRBV7-2|TRBJ2-7|-|TRBD2
TGTGCCAGCAGCTTAGGACTAGCGGGAGGGAACGAGCAGTACTTC
CASSLGLAGGNEQYF
>TRBV27|TRBJ1-6|-|TRBD1
TGTGCCAGCAGCCCGACCGGGACAGCCATTCGGGCCCTCCACTTT
CASSPTGTAIRALHF
>TRBV5-5|TRBJ1-1|-|-
TGTGCCAGCAGCCGCATGCACCCAGGGGCCACTGAAGCTTTCTTT
CASSRMHPGATEAFF
>TRBV7-2|TRBJ1-2|-|-
TGTGCCAGCAGCCCCATTTACTATGGCTACACCTTC
CASSPIYYGYTF
>TRBV9|TRBJ2-5|-|TRBD2
TGTGCCAGCAGTGTAAGAGGGACTAGCGGGAGAAGAGAGACCCAGTACTTC
CASSVRGTSGRRETQYF
>TRBV2|TRBJ2-7|once|-
TGTGCCAGCAGTGAAGCCGGGACACTTTCCTACGAGCAGTACTTC
CASSEAGTLSYEQYF
>TRBV18|TRBJ1-1|-|-
TGTGCCAGCTCACCACGAGGGAACACTGAAGCTTTCTTT
CASSPRGNTEAFF
>TRBV5-1|TRBJ2-5|-|-
TGCGCCAGCAGTATCAATTACCAGGGGGAGACCCAGTACTTC
CASSINYQGETQYF
>TRBV7-9|TRBJ2-7|-|TRBD1
TGTGCCAGCAGCTCCCTGGACAGGGCCTCTGAGGAGCAGTACTTC
CASSSLDRASEEQYF
>TRBV28|TRBJ1-2|-|TRBD1
TGTGCCAGCAGTCCCGAACGACAGGGGAGGGTCTATGGCTACACCTTC
CASSPERQGRVYGYTF
>TRBV7-3|TRBJ1-6|-|-
TGTGCCAGCAGCTTAGGTGTCAGGGGTACTTCACCCCTCCACTTT
CASSLGVRGTSPLHF
>TRBV20-1|TRBJ2-3|-|-
TGCAGTGCTAGTTTACTAGGTTTAGATACGCAGTATTTT
CSASLLGLDTQYF
>TRBV19|TRBJ1-5|-|TRBD1
TGTGCCAGTAGTGTGCCGGGACAGGCGTTTTACAATCAGCCCCAGCATTTT
CASSVPGQAFYNQPQHF
>TRBV10-1|TRBJ2-3|-|-
TGCGCCAGCAGCCACAGGACGAGCACAGATACGCAGTATTTT
CASSHRTSTDTQYF
>TRBV6-2/TRBV6-3|TRBJ2-1|-|-
TGTGCCAGCAGTTATAACAGGGCCAATGAGCAGTTCTTC
CASSYNRANEQFF
>TRBV30|TRBJ2-6|-|-
TGTGCTTACTACCGGGGGGCCCTTTCTGGGGCCAACGTCCTGACTTTC
CAYYRGALSGANVLTF
>TRBV12-3/TRBV12-4|TRBJ2-2|once|-
TGTGCCACCGACAGTCCGAACACCGGGGAGCTGTTTTTT
CATDSPNTGELFF
>TRBV5-6|TRBJ2-4|-|-
TGTGCCAGCAGCTTGGCGGCGTCTAGCCGAGCCAAAAACATTCAGTACTTC
CASSLAASSRAKNIQYF